This TCR beta chain comes out of a study of T cell clonality in common variable immunodeficiency. Study conclusions and caveats: In common variable immunodeficiency, TCR beta chains reportedly carried fewer deletions and N-nucleotide insertions.

About this clone itself: The antigen is not known.

This table comes from immunoSEQ multiplex PCR, and its TCRdb copy is limited to in-frame clones, with some not included. The table lists approximately 30,000 clones, with no singletons. The sequencing input was peripheral blood mononuclear cells. This clonotype originated in a person aged 18-70 years in good health.

CDR3 DNA (partial): TGCGCCAGCAGCTTGTTGGCTTACGAG. Protein sequence: CASSLLAYE. The entire CDR3 is CASSLLAYEQYF. The chain uses TRBV5-1 and TRBJ2-7; D unclear. The read terminates 3 residues ahead of where the CDR3 ends, so the germline J gene completes it. The CDR3 consists of 12 residues. Per the germline V gene, CDR1 is SGHRS and CDR2 is YFSETQ. Trimming removed 1 base from V and 4 bases from J, with 6 bases in between.